A selection of T cell receptor beta chains follows, all from one sample in a study of human T cells and chemical hapten exposure. TCRdb re-analysed the RACE reads in MiXCR, keeping a single row per CDR3 protein. This sample has tens of thousands of distinct CDR3 sequences, with over 9.5% found just once. Material: whole blood, obtained in connection with sensitization to the hapten diphenylcyclopropenone (DPC). These receptors came from a woman aged 35 to 49 with alopecia areata. Some clones in this sample may be carry-over from other donors' samples. The CDR3 runs from the conserved cysteine through the conserved F or W. The D gene is left open where the match is weak. Only part of the rows carry a size: once, few, many, or a class if the clone is expanded.

d_call	clone_size	v_call	j_call	cdr3_aa	cdr3_nt
TRBD1	few	TRBV7-7	TRBJ2-7	CASSSGQGSEQYF	TGTGCCAGCAGCTCGGGACAGGGGAGCGAGCAGTACTTC
.	many	TRBV7-8	TRBJ1-5	CASSLGVIHGSNQPQHF	TGTGCCAGCAGCTTGGGGGTAATCCACGGGAGCAATCAGCCCCAGCATTTT
.	many	TRBV7-2	TRBJ2-1	CASSFWTHKRGDEQFF	TGTGCCAGCAGCTTCTGGACTCACAAAAGGGGGGATGAGCAGTTCTTC
TRBD1	few	TRBV4-1	TRBJ2-1	CASSAPGQGAWEQFF	TGCGCCAGCAGCGCGCCGGGACAGGGGGCTTGGGAGCAGTTCTTC
.	many	TRBV18	TRBJ1-5	CASSPPGNSNQPQHF	TGTGCCAGCTCACCACCAGGGAATAGCAATCAGCCCCAGCATTTT
.	.	TRBV29-1	TRBJ1-2	CSVRYSATYGYTF	TGCAGCGTCCGGTATTCCGCCACTTATGGCTACACCTTC
.	many	TRBV4-1	TRBJ2-3	CASSHVPLARSTDTQYF	TGCGCCAGCAGCCACGTACCATTAGCCCGTAGCACAGATACGCAGTATTTT
.	.	TRBV4-2	TRBJ1-4	CASSQVDSVGNEKLFF	TGTGCCAGCAGCCAAGTTGACTCTGTTGGGAATGAAAAACTGTTTTTT
.	few	TRBV19	TRBJ2-3	CASSDAGTQSSTDTQYF	TGTGCCAGTAGTGACGCCGGGACCCAATCTAGCACAGATACGCAGTATTTT
.	.	TRBV3-1	TRBJ1-4	CASSQVLGANEKLFF	TGTGCCAGCAGCCAAGTGCTGGGAGCTAATGAAAAACTGTTTTTT
.	.	TRBV18	TRBJ1-1	CASSPTQSNTEAFF	TGTGCCAGCTCACCGACCCAATCGAACACTGAAGCTTTCTTT
.	few	TRBV5-4	TRBJ2-2	CASSRGDTGELFF	TGTGCCAGCAGCCGTGGGGACACCGGGGAGCTGTTTTTT
.	.	TRBV12-3/TRBV12-4	TRBJ2-5	CASSPGQPETQYF	TGTGCCAGCAGCCCCGGACAGCCGGAGACCCAGTACTTC
.	many	TRBV2	TRBJ1-5	CASRKGAGLGNQPQHF	TGTGCCAGCAGGAAAGGGGCAGGGCTAGGCAATCAGCCCCAGCATTTT
.	many	TRBV18	TRBJ2-1	CASSPPVGNNEQFF	TGTGCCAGCTCACCACCGGTCGGTAACAATGAGCAGTTCTTC
TRBD1	.	TRBV7-2	TRBJ2-7	CASRTGQALNSFYEQYF	TGTGCCAGCAGGACCGGACAGGCTTTAAATTCTTTTTACGAGCAGTACTTC
.	medium-sized	TRBV4-2	TRBJ2-1	CASSQERVFNEQFF	TGTGCCAGCAGCCAAGAGCGGGTATTTAATGAGCAGTTCTTC
.	.	TRBV5-6	TRBJ2-3	CASSFKTGNRFTDTQYF	TGTGCCAGCAGCTTTAAGACGGGGAATCGATTCACAGATACGCAGTATTTT
.	many	TRBV6-2/TRBV6-3	TRBJ2-5	CASSARVLQETQYF	TGTGCCAGCAGCGCAAGGGTACTCCAAGAGACCCAGTACTTC
TRBD2	many	TRBV4-3	TRBJ2-5	CASSQGTSGAEETQYF	TGCGCCAGCAGCCAGGGGACTAGCGGGGCCGAAGAGACCCAGTACTTC
.	many	TRBV19	TRBJ2-1	CASSITGTGSYNEQFF	TGTGCCAGTAGTATAACCGGGACTGGCTCCTACAATGAGCAGTTCTTC
.	few	TRBV4-2	TRBJ2-5	CASSQVDEETQYF	TGTGCCAGCAGCCAAGTGGATGAAGAGACCCAGTACTTC